The 9 T cell receptor beta chains below were found in one sample sequenced in a study of shared clonotypes between healthy human individuals. Assay: immunoSEQ multiplex PCR; the TCRdb copy retains only in-frame clones and omits some. The data show a few million clones, with approximately 94% seen just once and around 0.13% held by the top ten. Sequencing was carried out using naive CD4+ T cells sorted from blood. Subset meaning: CD45RA+ positively selected. These receptors came from a man between 18 and 35 years old in good health.

The V gene is TRBV29-1, the J gene TRBJ1-1, with a weak D call TRBD1 (6 bases). V was clipped by 5 bases and J by 0 bases, with 13 bases between them. There are 14 residues in the CDR3. The germline gives CDR1 SQVTM, CDR2 ANQGSEA. CDR3 bases: TGCAGCGTTCATCTACAGGGATTGAACACTGAAGCTTTCTTT. This encodes CSVHLQGLNTEAFF.

V is TRBV6-6 and J is TRBJ2-7; no reliable D call. V was clipped by 7 bases and J by 1 base, with 14 bases between them. Germline values: CDR1 MNHNY, CDR2 SVGAGI (reference sequence). The CDR3 totals 14 residues. The CDR3: CASKSRTDSYEQYF. The CDR3 nucleotides read TGTGCCAGCAAGAGTCGGACGGATTCCTACGAGCAGTACTTC.

V is TRBV19 and J is TRBJ2-7, with 7 bases lining up with TRBD1. V lost 5 bases to trimming and J lost 1 base; unmatched junction nucleotides: 5. The CDR3 extends over 14 amino acids. CDR1 is LNHDA and CDR2 is SQIVND in the germline V gene (reference sequence). CDR3 protein: CASSSWDSSYEQYF. CDR3 sequence (DNA): TGTGCCAGTAGTTCCTGGGACAGTTCCTACGAGCAGTACTTC.

This sequence joins TRBV7-2 and TRBJ1-2; 7 positions agree with TRBD1. V lost 2 bases, J lost 4 bases, and 4 bases stayed unmatched. The CDR3 has 14 amino acids. Germline V CDR1 and CDR2: SGHTA, FQGNSA. CDR3 nucleotide sequence: TGTGCCAGCAGCTTACAACAGGGGACCTATGGCTACACCTTC. This sequence encodes CASSLQQGTYGYTF.

The chain employs TRBV5-8 and TRBJ2-3; 11 bases line up with TRBD2. Losses at the gene ends were 4 bases for V and 4 bases for J; bases not matched to a gene: 17. This CDR3 spans 19 amino acids. Germline-derived CDR1 and CDR2 are SGHTS and YDEGEE. DNA of the CDR3: TGTGCCAGCAGCCCTGACGGGACACCCTTAGCGGGGGGGGCAGATACGCAGTATTTT. Translated: CASSPDGTPLAGGADTQYF.

The rearrangement uses TRBV6-1 and TRBJ1-5, with D hard to call. Trimming stripped 2 bases from V and 4 bases from J, with 12 bases between. Per germline, CDR1 MNHNS and CDR2 SASEGT. The CDR3 is 15 amino acids. The CDR3 region has the DNA TGTGCCAGCAGTGAAATACACAGCCGAAATCAGCCCCAGCATTTT. Translating gives CASSEIHSRNQPQHF.

The chain uses TRBV15 and TRBJ1-1, with TRBD1 matching over 8 bases. The length of the CDR3 is 13 residues. The V and J ends lost 6 bases and 5 bases, in that order; junction bases with no gene match: 5. CDR1 and CDR2 (germline): LNHNV, YYDKDF (reference sequence). The CDR3 sequence is CATRSTGATEAFF. The DNA of the CDR3 is TGTGCCACCAGATCGACAGGGGCGACTGAAGCTTTCTTT. Looking up the rest from reference TRBV15 and TRBJ1-1 gives the full variable domain: DAMVIQNPRYQVTQFGKPVTLSCSQTLNHNVMYWYQQKSSQAPKLLFHYYDKDFNNEADTPDNFQSRRPNTSFCFLDIRSPGLGDTAMYLCATRSTGATEAFFGQGTRLTVV.

Only one count was recorded for this clone. The chain combines TRBV4-1 with TRBJ2-3; no clear D. There are 15 residues in the CDR3. Looked up from germline, CDR1 is MGHRA and CDR2 is YSYEKL. Trimming pared 1 base from V and 2 bases from J, leaving 10 bases between. The CDR3 nucleotides read TGCGCCAGCAGCCAAGTTACCCGATCCACAGATACGCAGTATTTT. It yields the protein CASSQVTRSTDTQYF.

Points on this clone: The identical CDR3 is also encoded by other nucleotide sequences in the sample. The chain couples TRBV7-9 to TRBJ2-7; perhaps TRBD1 as D (7 bases). The CDR3 sequence is 14 residues long. Trimming shortened V by 1 base and J by 3 bases, and 10 bases separated the two germline ends. Germline V lookup: CDR1 SEHNR, CDR2 FQNEAQ (reference sequence). The CDR3 spells CASSLGQGLYEQYF. CDR3 sequence (DNA): TGTGCCAGCAGCTTAGGACAGGGACTCTACGAGCAGTACTTC.